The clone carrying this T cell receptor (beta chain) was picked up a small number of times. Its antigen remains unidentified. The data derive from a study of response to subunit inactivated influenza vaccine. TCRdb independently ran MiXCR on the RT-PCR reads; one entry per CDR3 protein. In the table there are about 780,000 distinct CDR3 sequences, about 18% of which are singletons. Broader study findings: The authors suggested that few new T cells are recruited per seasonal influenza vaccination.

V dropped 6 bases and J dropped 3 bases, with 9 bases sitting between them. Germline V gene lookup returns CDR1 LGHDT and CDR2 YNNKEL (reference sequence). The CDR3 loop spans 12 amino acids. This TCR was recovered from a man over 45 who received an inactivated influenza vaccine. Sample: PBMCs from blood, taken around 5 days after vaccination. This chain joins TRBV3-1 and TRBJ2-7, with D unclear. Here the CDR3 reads CASRFGDYEQYF. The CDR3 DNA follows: TGTGCCAGCAGGTTTGGGGACTACGAGCAGTACTTC.